These T cell receptor beta chains were read from a single sample in a study of early T cells in non-severe SARS-CoV-2 infection. TCRdb passed the 5' RACE reads through MiXCR, listing each CDR3 protein once. The sample shows tens of thousands of distinct CDR3 sequences, 11% to 15% of them seen only once. Input material: whole blood. The receptors were sampled from an adult who was a healthcare worker with PCR-confirmed SARS-CoV-2 infection or an uninfected control (not recorded which). The CDR3 runs from the conserved cysteine through the conserved F or W. The D gene is left open where the match is weak. Clone size appears in some rows only: once, few, many, or a class for an expanded clone.

many TRBJ2-2 TRBV10-3 TRBD2 CAISGKRESGGELFF TGTGCCATCAGTGGAAAGCGGGAGTCGGGCGGGGAGCTGTTTTTT
many TRBJ2-1 TRBV7-3 . CASSLITGTGEQFF TGTGCCAGCAGCTTAATTACCGGGACCGGTGAGCAGTTCTTC
few TRBJ1-3 TRBV10-3 TRBD1 CAITMTGDIGNTIYF TGTGCCATCACCATGACAGGGGATATTGGAAACACCATATATTTT
few TRBJ2-2 TRBV7-3 TRBD1 CASSSLPGQGTNTGELFF TGTGCCAGCAGCTCCCTCCCGGGACAGGGGACTAACACCGGGGAGCTGTTTTTT
many TRBJ2-3 TRBV7-8 TRBD1 CASSFAGGSGTDTQYF TGTGCCAGCAGCTTCGCAGGGGGATCGGGCACAGATACGCAGTATTTT
. TRBJ2-3 TRBV7-2 . CASSEGVGTQYF TGTGCCAGCAGCGAAGGCGTTGGCACGCAGTATTTT
few TRBJ2-7 TRBV7-6 TRBD1 CASSLERTGGSYEQYF TGTGCCAGCAGCTTAGAGCGGACAGGGGGCAGCTACGAGCAGTACTTC
. TRBJ2-7 TRBV11-2 . CASSLDRYYEQYF TGTGCCAGCAGCTTAGACAGATACTACGAGCAGTACTTC
few TRBJ2-5 TRBV5-1 . CASSLAGTLPETQYF TGCGCCAGCAGCTTGGCCGGGACCTTACCTGAGACCCAGTACTTC
. TRBJ2-7 TRBV29-1 . CSVRQRSLKAYEQYF TGCAGCGTCCGACAGAGATCCCTAAAGGCCTACGAGCAGTACTTC
few TRBJ2-7 TRBV19 TRBD1 CASSSGTGFPYEQYF TGTGCCAGTAGTTCCGGGACAGGGTTCCCCTACGAGCAGTACTTC
. TRBJ2-5 TRBV3-1 . CASSQVRGGGAQETQYF TGTGCCAGCAGCCAAGTGCGCGGCGGGGGCGCACAAGAGACCCAGTACTTC
. TRBJ1-4 TRBV6-5 . CASSRTAWDEKLFF TGTGCCAGCAGTCGGACAGCTTGGGATGAAAAACTGTTTTTT
. TRBJ1-6 TRBV9 . CASSVPGGNSPLHF TGTGCCAGCAGCGTACCCGGGGGTAATTCACCCCTCCACTTT
many TRBJ2-4 TRBV3-1 TRBD1 CASSQRGTGKNIQYF TGTGCCAGCAGCCAACGTGGGACAGGGAAAAACATTCAGTACTTC
many TRBJ2-1 TRBV5-1 TRBD2 CASSLVAGDLYNEQFF TGCGCCAGCAGCTTAGTAGCGGGAGACCTTTACAATGAGCAGTTCTTC
many TRBJ2-3 TRBV9 TRBD1 CASSVDRGQTDTQYF TGTGCCAGCAGCGTTGACAGGGGGCAGACAGATACGCAGTATTTT
many TRBJ1-1 TRBV6-1 . CASSASGNTEAFF TGTGCCAGCAGTGCATCAGGGAACACTGAAGCTTTCTTT
many TRBJ2-1 TRBV7-9 TRBD1 CASSRDRGEREQFF TGTGCCAGCAGTAGGGACAGGGGGGAACGTGAGCAGTTCTTC
many TRBJ2-5 TRBV7-8 . CASSLAVEMQTQYF TGTGCCAGCAGCTTAGCTGTGGAGATGCAGACCCAGTACTTC
few TRBJ1-2 TRBV20-1 TRBD1 CSATDRGWGYTF TGCAGTGCCACTGACAGGGGCTGGGGCTACACCTTC
many TRBJ2-7 TRBV7-9 . CASSQPVGAYEQYF TGTGCCAGCAGCCAACCCGTAGGGGCCTACGAGCAGTACTTC
many TRBJ2-5 TRBV19 . CASSMGETQYF TGTGCCAGTAGTATGGGTGAGACCCAGTACTTC
few TRBJ2-1 TRBV7-9 TRBD1 CASSHETGCGFF TGTGCCAGCAGCCACGAGACAGGGTGTGGTTTCTTC
. TRBJ2-5 TRBV5-4 . CASRQRGSGPQETQYF TGTGCCAGCAGACAAAGGGGTTCTGGACCCCAAGAGACCCAGTACTTC
few TRBJ2-7 TRBV7-9 . CASSHRDKGGEQYF TGTGCCAGCAGCCACCGGGACAAGGGAGGGGAGCAGTACTTC
. TRBJ1-2 TRBV20-1 . CSARDQGRPLEYGYTF TGCAGTGCTAGAGATCAGGGTCGGCCACTAGAGTATGGCTACACCTTC
. TRBJ2-7 TRBV7-8 . CASSPVPYEQYF TGTGCCAGCAGCCCAGTTCCCTACGAGCAGTACTTC
few TRBJ2-5 TRBV29-1 . CSVDGGTQETQYF TGCAGCGTTGATGGGGGGACCCAAGAGACCCAGTACTTC